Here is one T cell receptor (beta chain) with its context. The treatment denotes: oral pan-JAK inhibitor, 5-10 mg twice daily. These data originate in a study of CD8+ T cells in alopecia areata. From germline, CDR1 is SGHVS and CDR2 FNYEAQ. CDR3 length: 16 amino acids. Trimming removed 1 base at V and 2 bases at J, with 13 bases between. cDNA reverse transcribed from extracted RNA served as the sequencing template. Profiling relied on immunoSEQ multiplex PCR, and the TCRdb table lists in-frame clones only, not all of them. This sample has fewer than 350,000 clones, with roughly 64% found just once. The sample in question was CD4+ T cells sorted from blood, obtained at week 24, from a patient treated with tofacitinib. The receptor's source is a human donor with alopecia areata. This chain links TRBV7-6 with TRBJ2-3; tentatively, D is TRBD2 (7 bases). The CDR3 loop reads CASSLGAGAHTDTQYF. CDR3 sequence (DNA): TGTGCCAGCAGCTTAGGGGCGGGGGCCCACACAGATACGCAGTATTTT.